This T cell receptor beta chain was sequenced during a study of T cells expressing NK-cell markers. Across the study: All TCR beta repertoires analysed originated from sorted CD3+CD56+NKG2C+, CD3+CD56+NKG2C- and CD3+CD56-NKG2C+ T cells.

Germline values: CDR1 DFQATT, CDR2 SNEGSKA (reference sequence). This CDR3 is built from 18 residues. Following a re-call of the 5' RACE reads, TCRdb has one entry per CDR3 protein and lacks DNA. The sample table includes about 260,000 distinct CDR3 sequences. Specimen: blood T cells: a sorted CD56 or NKG2C T cell subset, CD4+ or CD8+ T cells, or bulk PBMC T cells (not recorded which). The sequence came from a man between 18 and 35 years old in good health. The rearrangement links TRBV20-1 to TRBJ1-5; TCRdb returns TRBD1, unconfirmable since there is no DNA. CDR3: CSAREDRKGGGSNQPQHF.